What follows are 16 T cell receptor beta chains derived from one specimen sequenced in a study of shared clonotypes between healthy human individuals. The data were produced by immunoSEQ multiplex PCR, yet TCRdb's version contains in-frame clones alone and is incomplete. The table shows hundreds of thousands of clones, with 70% to 80% occurring only once. The specimen sequenced was PBMCs. These receptor sequences come from a woman aged 40 to 50 in good health. Some clones in this sample may be carry-over from other donors' samples.

The V and J genes are TRBV27 and TRBJ2-3; 9 nucleotides agree with TRBD2. Germline values: CDR1 MNHEY, CDR2 SMNVEV (reference sequence). CDR3 length: 16 residues. After removal of 1 base from V and 4 bases from J, the junction contained 6 bases not matched to a gene. This chain's CDR3 is CASSLWGGRGADTQYF. DNA of the CDR3: TGTGCCAGCAGTTTATGGGGCGGGAGGGGCGCAGATACGCAGTATTTT.

Notes on this clone: This likely traces to a read error, being one base from a far larger clone. The same CDR3 arises from other DNA sequences in this sample as well. The chain uses TRBV28 and TRBJ2-4, with 7 bases fitting TRBD2. This CDR3 comprises 16 residues. Per germline, CDR1 MDHEN and CDR2 SYDVKM. CDR3 amino acids: CASSFGGNRAKNIQYF. CDR3 bases: TGTGCCAGTAGTTTCGGGGGGAATAGAGCCAAAAACATTCAGTACTTC. The full variable domain, with the rest looked up from reference TRBV28 and TRBJ2-4, is DVKVTQSSRYLVKRTGEKVFLECVQDMDHENMFWYRQDPGLGLRLIYFSYDVKMKEKGDIPEGYSVSREKKERFSLILESASTNQTSMYLCASSFGGNRAKNIQYFGAGTRLSVL.

V is TRBV19 and J is TRBJ1-2; D is ambiguous. This CDR3 comprises 13 residues. Trimming stripped 5 bases from V and 4 bases from J, with 11 bases between. The germline gives CDR1 LNHDA, CDR2 SQIVND (reference sequence). CDR3 in DNA: TGTGCCAGTAGTTTGCCCGGCAGCTATGGCTACACCTTC. This sequence encodes CASSLPGSYGYTF.

V usage is TRBV27 and J usage is TRBJ2-1; D is uncertain. V was pared by 5 bases and J by 0 bases, with 14 bases between. The CDR3 has 16 amino acids. The germline gives CDR1 MNHEY, CDR2 SMNVEV (reference sequence). CDR3 sequence (DNA): TGTGCCAGCAGTCCCTATGAGGAAAGCTCCTACAATGAGCAGTTCTTC. Its protein product is CASSPYEESSYNEQFF.

Only a few counts were recorded for this clone. The gene calls are TRBV18 and TRBJ2-2; D remains unclear. Between the trimmed V and J ends, which lost 1 base and 6 bases, there was a span of 9 bases. The CDR3 totals 14 residues. Germline CDR1 and CDR2: KGHSH and LQKENI. CDR3 sequence: CASSPRVYPGELFF. The CDR3 nucleotides read TGTGCCAGCTCACCACGGGTTTATCCCGGGGAGCTGTTTTTT. Variable domain in full (rest from reference TRBV18 and TRBJ2-2): NAGVMQNPRHLVRRRGQEARLRCSPMKGHSHVYWYRQLPEEGLKFMVYLQKENIIDESGMPKERFSAEFPKEGPSILRIQQVVRGDSAAYFCASSPRVYPGELFFGEGSRLTVL.

The genes are TRBV10-3 and TRBJ2-7; D call uncertain. The germline V gene has CDR1 ENHRY and CDR2 SYGVKD. V lost 2 bases and J 6 bases, leaving 17 bases between the germline ends. The CDR3 runs to 15 residues. CDR3 in amino acids: CAISEIAGPLGEQYF. The CDR3, as DNA: TGTGCCATCAGTGAGATAGCCGGGCCTCTGGGCGAGCAGTACTTC.

Here the CDR3 reads CASSKAGGRDKNIQYF. DNA of the CDR3: TGTGCCAGCAGTAAAGCCGGGGGTAGGGACAAAAACATTCAGTACTTC. This sequence joins TRBV27 and TRBJ2-4; possibly TRBD2 for D (6 bases). Germline V gene data show CDR1 as MNHEY and CDR2 as SMNVEV (reference sequence). Trimming cost V 5 bases and J 3 bases, with 17 bases left between them. The CDR3 extends over 16 amino acids.

The chain employs TRBV4-1 and TRBJ2-1; D unclear. Trimming left V 3 bases short and J 9 bases short, with 12 bases between. Germline-derived CDR1 and CDR2 are MGHRA and YSYEKL. The CDR3 has 13 amino acids. In DNA form, the CDR3 reads TGCGCCAGCAGCCAGTCTCAGCCAAGTGAGCAGTTCTTC. It translates to CASSQSQPSEQFF.

The chain combines TRBV7-9 with TRBJ2-1; no firm D call. The CDR3 has 16 amino acids. Germline lookup yields CDR1 SEHNR and CDR2 FQNEAQ (reference sequence). The V end lost 11 bases, the J end lost 1 base, and 21 bases lay between the germline ends. The CDR3 here is CALGAPGLGSYNEQFF. Here the CDR3 DNA reads TGTGCCTTAGGAGCCCCCGGGTTGGGATCCTACAATGAGCAGTTCTTC.

This clone has only a few counts. This chain joins TRBV15 and TRBJ2-1, with a tentative D call TRBD2 (6 bases). Trimming cost V 1 base and J 9 bases, with 10 bases left between them. The CDR3 runs 13 residues. Per germline, CDR1 LNHNV and CDR2 YYDKDF (reference sequence). The CDR3 spells CATSRAGGPEQFF. Written as DNA, the CDR3 is TGTGCCACCAGCAGAGCCGGGGGTCCTGAGCAGTTCTTC. Together with reference TRBV15 and TRBJ2-1, the CDR3 gives the full variable domain: DAMVIQNPRYQVTQFGKPVTLSCSQTLNHNVMYWYQQKSSQAPKLLFHYYDKDFNNEADTPDNFQSRRPNTSFCFLDIRSPGLGDTAMYLCATSRAGGPEQFFGPGTRLTVL.

This clone was observed many times. The sample contains more than one DNA sequence encoding this CDR3. The gene calls are TRBV6-5 and TRBJ1-1; D is uncertain. The CDR3 has 14 amino acids. The V gene's germline CDR1 is MNHEY and CDR2 SVGAGI. V lost 6 bases, J lost 0 bases, and 11 bases lay in between. As DNA, the CDR3 is TGTGCCAGCAGGTCAGACAAGGTGAACACTGAAGCTTTCTTT. Its translation is CASRSDKVNTEAFF.

The CDR3 coding sequence is TGTGCCAGCAGCAAAAGGCAGAGCCCCAGGAAGGAGAACACCGGGGAGCTGTTTTTT. This translates into CASSKRQSPRKENTGELFF. The rearrangement joins TRBV21-1 to TRBJ2-2; TRBD1 is taken as the D call from the table, unchecked against the DNA. TRBV21-1 is a recognized pseudogene. This CDR3 has 19 amino acids.

The chain joins TRBV6-5 to TRBJ1-6, with D hard to call. Germline V lookup: CDR1 MNHEY, CDR2 SVGAGI. Trimming removed 6 bases from V and 6 bases from J, with 9 bases in between. This CDR3 region has 13 residues. CDR3 nucleotide sequence: TGTGCCAGCAGGCGGGATCTTAATTCACCCCTCCACTTT. This gives the protein CASRRDLNSPLHF.

The CDR3 DNA sequence: TGCAGCGAAGATCACCGGGACAGTACGCAGTATTTT. This encodes CSEDHRDSTQYF. The chain has TRBV29-1 and TRBJ2-3; 7 nucleotides match TRBD1. This CDR3 has 12 amino acids. Trimming removed 7 bases from V and 8 bases from J; junction bases left unmatched: 9. Germline V lookup: CDR1 SQVTM, CDR2 ANQGSEA.

This clone was found once. The chain combines TRBV28 with TRBJ2-1, with 11 nucleotides matching TRBD2. The V and J ends lost 6 bases and 5 bases, in that order; junction bases with no gene match: 6. Germline loops: CDR1 MDHEN, CDR2 SYDVKM. CDR3 size: 15 residues. DNA for the CDR3: TGTGCCAGCAGACCACTAGCGGGAGAGCACAATGAGCAGTTCTTC. Its translation: CASRPLAGEHNEQFF.

The V call is TRBV5-1, the J call TRBJ2-7, with 8 bases that match TRBD2. Unmatched junction bases numbered 12, after V lost 4 bases and J lost 3 bases. There are 16 residues in the CDR3. From germline, CDR1 is SGHRS and CDR2 YFSETQ. DNA for the CDR3: TGCGCCAGCAGCCCAAGAGTTGGCGGGAGGATCTACGAGCAGTACTTC. It translates to CASSPRVGGRIYEQYF. Filled out from reference TRBV5-1 and TRBJ2-7, the complete variable domain reads KAGVTQTPRYLIKTRGQQVTLSCSPISGHRSVSWYQQTPGQGLQFLFEYFSETQRNKGNFPGRFSGRQFSNSRSEMNVSTLELGDSALYLCASSPRVGGRIYEQYFGPGTRLTVT.